The subject of this entry is one T cell receptor (beta chain). This entry is derived from a study of blood T cell repertoires in COVID-19. Across the study: Researchers got acute and convalescent COVID-19 samples from the United States, Italy and Spain. Nucleic acid was either cDNA or gDNA, and it came from T cells, B-cell-depleted T cells, or PBMCs.

Here immunoSEQ multiplex PCR was the method, and the copy in TCRdb shows in-frame clones only, minus some. The sample lists over 200,000 clones, around nine tenths seen once, with roughly 6.5% in the top ten. Trimming removed 4 bases at V and 7 bases at J, with 14 bases between. In germline, CDR1 is SGHRS, CDR2 YFSETQ. This CDR3 has 13 amino acids. This sequence originates from a man between 60 and 75 years old who had recovered from COVID-19. The J gene is TRBJ1-2, the V gene TRBV5-1, with D perhaps matching TRBD1 (5 bases). The sequencing input was peripheral blood. The DNA of the CDR3 is TGCGCCAGCAGCCCCTCCCGACAGTTTGGCTACACCTTC. It yields the protein CASSPSRQFGYTF.